This record covers a single T cell receptor beta chain. These data are taken from a study of blood T cell repertoires in COVID-19. The CDR3 is 14 residues long. Germline lookup yields CDR1 LNHDA and CDR2 SQIVND (reference sequence). After removal of 5 bases from V and 7 bases from J, the junction contained 5 bases not matched to a gene. Produced via immunoSEQ multiplex PCR; TCRdb's table is partial and in-frame only. The sample yields approximately 60,000 clones, more than 75% seen once. The chain combines TRBV19 with TRBJ1-5, with TRBD1 identical over 10 bases. The TCR was taken from a human donor in a cohort sampled during active COVID-19. Material for sequencing was peripheral blood. The CDR3 spells CASSLTGGDQPQHF. The CDR3 DNA sequence: TGTGCCAGTAGTTTGACAGGGGGCGACCAGCCCCAGCATTTT.